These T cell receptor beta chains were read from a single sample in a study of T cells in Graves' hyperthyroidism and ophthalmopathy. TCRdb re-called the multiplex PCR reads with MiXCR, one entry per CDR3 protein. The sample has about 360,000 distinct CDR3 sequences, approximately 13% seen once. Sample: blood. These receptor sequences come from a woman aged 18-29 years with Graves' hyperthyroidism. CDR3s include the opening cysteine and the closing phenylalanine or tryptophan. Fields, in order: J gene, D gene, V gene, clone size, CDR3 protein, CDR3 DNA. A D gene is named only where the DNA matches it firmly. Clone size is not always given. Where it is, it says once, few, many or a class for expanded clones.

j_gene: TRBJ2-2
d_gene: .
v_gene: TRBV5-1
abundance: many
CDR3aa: CASSTNTGELFF
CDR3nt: TGCGCCAGCAGCACTAACACCGGGGAGCTGTTTTTT

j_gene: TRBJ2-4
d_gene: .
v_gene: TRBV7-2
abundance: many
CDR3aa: CASSVHSDEAKNIQYF
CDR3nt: TGTGCCAGCAGCGTACACAGTGATGAGGCCAAAAACATTCAGTACTTC

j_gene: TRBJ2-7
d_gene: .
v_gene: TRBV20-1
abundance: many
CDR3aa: CSATGGSRDNYEQYF
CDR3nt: TGCAGTGCTACCGGAGGTTCGCGGGACAACTACGAGCAGTACTTC

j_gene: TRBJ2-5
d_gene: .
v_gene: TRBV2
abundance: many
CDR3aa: CASSEVAGGARRNF
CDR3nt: .

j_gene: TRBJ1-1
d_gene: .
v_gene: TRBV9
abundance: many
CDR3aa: CASSVDWGNTEAFF
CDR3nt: TGTGCCAGCAGCGTAGACTGGGGGAACACTGAAGCTTTCTTT

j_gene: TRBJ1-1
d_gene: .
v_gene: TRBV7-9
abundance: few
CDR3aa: CASSPREPGTEAFF
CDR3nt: TGTGCCAGCAGCCCGCGGGAACCCGGGACTGAAGCTTTCTTT

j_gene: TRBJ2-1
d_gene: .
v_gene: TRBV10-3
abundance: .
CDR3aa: CAIGGYRLNEQFF
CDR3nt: TGTGCCATCGGTGGATATCGGCTCAATGAGCAGTTCTTC

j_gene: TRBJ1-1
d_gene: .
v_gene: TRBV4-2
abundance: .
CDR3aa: CASSPAARDTEAFF
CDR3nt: TGTGCCAGCAGCCCGGCGGCGCGGGACACTGAAGCTTTCTTT

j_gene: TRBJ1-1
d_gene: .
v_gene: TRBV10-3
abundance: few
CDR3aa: CAISELTEAFF
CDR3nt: TGTGCCATCAGTGAGCTTACTGAAGCTTTCTTT

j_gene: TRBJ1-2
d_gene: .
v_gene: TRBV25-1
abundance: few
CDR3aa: CASSVHSNYGYTF
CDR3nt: TGTGCCAGCAGTGTCCATTCTAACTATGGCTACACCTTC

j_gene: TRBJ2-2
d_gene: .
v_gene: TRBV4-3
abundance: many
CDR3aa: CASSHKAGANTGELFF
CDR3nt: TGCGCCAGCAGCCATAAAGCGGGCGCGAACACCGGGGAGCTGTTTTTT

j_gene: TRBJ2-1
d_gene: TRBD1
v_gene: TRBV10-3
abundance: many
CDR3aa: CAISGQGNNHEQFF
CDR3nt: TGTGCCATCAGCGGACAGGGAAATAACCATGAGCAGTTCTTC

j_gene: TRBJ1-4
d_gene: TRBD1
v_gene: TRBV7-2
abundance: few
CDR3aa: CASSFQGATNEKLFF
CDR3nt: TGTGCCAGCAGCTTTCAGGGGGCAACTAATGAAAAACTGTTTTTT

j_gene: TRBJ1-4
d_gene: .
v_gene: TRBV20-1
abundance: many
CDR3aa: CSARSPGQNEKLFF
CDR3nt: TGCAGTGCTAGGAGCCCCGGACAGAATGAAAAACTGTTTTTT

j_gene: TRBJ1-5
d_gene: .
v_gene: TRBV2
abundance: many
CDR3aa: CASSGSYGNQPQHF
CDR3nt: TGTGCCAGCAGTGGCTCATACGGGAATCAGCCCCAGCATTTT

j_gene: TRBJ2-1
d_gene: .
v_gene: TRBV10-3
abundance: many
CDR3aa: CAISESRYDWNQFF
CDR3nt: TGTGCCATCAGTGAGAGTAGGTACGACTGGAATCAGTTCTTC

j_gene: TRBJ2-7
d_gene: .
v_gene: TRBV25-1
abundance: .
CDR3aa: CASSDPGTSIYEQYF
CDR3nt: TGTGCCAGCAGTGACCCCGGGACTTCTATCTACGAGCAGTACTTC

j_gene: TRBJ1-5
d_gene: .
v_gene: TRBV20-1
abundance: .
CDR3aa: CSARHGPDQPQHF
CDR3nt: TGCAGTGCTAGGCACGGGCCGGATCAGCCCCAGCATTTT

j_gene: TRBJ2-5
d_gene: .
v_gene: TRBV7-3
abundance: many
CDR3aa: CASSLVGTRRETQYF
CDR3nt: TGTGCCAGCAGCTTAGTTGGGACGAGGAGGGAGACCCAGTACTTC

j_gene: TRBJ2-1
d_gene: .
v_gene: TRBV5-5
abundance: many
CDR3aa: CASSPRVVDEQFF
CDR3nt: TGTGCCAGCAGCCCCAGGGTTGTGGATGAGCAGTTCTTC

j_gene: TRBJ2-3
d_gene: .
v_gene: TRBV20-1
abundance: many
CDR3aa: CSAKTSGGTDTQYF
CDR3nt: TGCAGTGCTAAGACTTCGGGAGGCACAGATACGCAGTATTTT

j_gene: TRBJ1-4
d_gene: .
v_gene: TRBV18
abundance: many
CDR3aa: CASSPRQNEKLFF
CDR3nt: TGTGCCAGCTCACCCCGGCAGAATGAAAAACTGTTTTTT

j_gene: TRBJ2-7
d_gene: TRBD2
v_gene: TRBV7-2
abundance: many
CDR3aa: CASSFYGRGYEQYF
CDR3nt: TGTGCCAGCAGCTTTTACGGGAGGGGCTACGAGCAGTACTTC

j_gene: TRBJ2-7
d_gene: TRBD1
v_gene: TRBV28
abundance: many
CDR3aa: CASSTGTGGPYEQYF
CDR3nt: TGTGCCAGCAGTACCGGGACAGGGGGACCCTACGAGCAGTACTTC

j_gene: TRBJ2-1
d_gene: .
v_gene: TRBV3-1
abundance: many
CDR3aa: CASSQGARSYNEQFF
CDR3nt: TGTGCCAGCAGCCAGGGGGCCCGCTCCTACAATGAGCAGTTCTTC

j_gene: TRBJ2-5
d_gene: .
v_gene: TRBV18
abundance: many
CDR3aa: CASSPPGQEGTQYF
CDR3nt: TGTGCCAGCTCACCACCAGGACAGGAGGGGACCCAGTACTTC

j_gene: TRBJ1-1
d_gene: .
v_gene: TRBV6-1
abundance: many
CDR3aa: CASRETMNTEAFF
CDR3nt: TGTGCCAGCAGAGAGACTATGAACACTGAAGCTTTCTTT

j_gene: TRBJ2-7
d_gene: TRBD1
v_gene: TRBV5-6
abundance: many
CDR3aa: CASSSPGTGNRYEQYF
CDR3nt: TGTGCCAGCAGCTCCCCCGGGACAGGGAATAGGTACGAGCAGTACTTC

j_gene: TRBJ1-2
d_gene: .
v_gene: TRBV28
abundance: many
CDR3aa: CASSLPRETRGYTF
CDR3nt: TGTGCCAGCAGTTTACCCCGGGAAACAAGGGGCTACACCTTC

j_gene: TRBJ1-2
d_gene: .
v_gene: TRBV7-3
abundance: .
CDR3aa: CASSLNEGAEGYTF
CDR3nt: TGTGCCAGCAGCTTAAACGAGGGCGCGGAAGGCTACACCTTC

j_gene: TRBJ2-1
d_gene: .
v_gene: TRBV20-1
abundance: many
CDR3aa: CSASFTQRYNEQFF
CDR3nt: TGCAGTGCTAGTTTCACCCAGCGTTACAATGAGCAGTTCTTC

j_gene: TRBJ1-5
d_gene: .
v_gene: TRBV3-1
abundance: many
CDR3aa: CASSRRQDGVMPQHF
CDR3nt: TGTGCCAGCAGCCGGAGACAGGACGGGGTGATGCCCCAGCATTTT

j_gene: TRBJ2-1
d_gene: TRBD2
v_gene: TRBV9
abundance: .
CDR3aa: CASSFAGGDSNEQFF
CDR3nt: TGTGCCAGCAGCTTCGCGGGGGGTGACTCTAATGAGCAGTTCTTC

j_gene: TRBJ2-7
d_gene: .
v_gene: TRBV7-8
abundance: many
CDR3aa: CASSTPYEQYF
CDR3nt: TGTGCCAGCAGCACCCCCTACGAGCAGTACTTC

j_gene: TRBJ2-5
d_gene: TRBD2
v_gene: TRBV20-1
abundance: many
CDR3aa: CSAFLAGDQEETQYF
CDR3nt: TGCAGTGCTTTCCTAGCGGGGGACCAAGAAGAGACCCAGTACTTC

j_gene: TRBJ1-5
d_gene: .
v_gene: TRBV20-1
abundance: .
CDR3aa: CSARDLNGHSNQPQHF
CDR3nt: TGCAGTGCTAGAGACCTGAACGGACATAGCAATCAGCCCCAGCATTTT

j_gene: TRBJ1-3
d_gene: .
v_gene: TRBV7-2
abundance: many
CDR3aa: CASSLASGNTIYF
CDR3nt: TGTGCCAGCAGCTTAGCTTCGGGAAACACCATATATTTT

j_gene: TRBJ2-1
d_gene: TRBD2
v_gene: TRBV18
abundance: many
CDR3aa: CASSPRTSGRKDEQFF
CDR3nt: TGTGCCAGCTCACCACGGACTAGCGGGAGAAAGGATGAGCAGTTCTTC

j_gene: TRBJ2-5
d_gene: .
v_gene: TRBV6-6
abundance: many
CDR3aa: CASSYEVAGQETQYF
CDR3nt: TGTGCCAGCAGTTACGAGGTCGCAGGGCAAGAGACCCAGTACTTC

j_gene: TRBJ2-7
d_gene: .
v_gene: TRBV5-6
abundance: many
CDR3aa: CASSWGVVSYEQYF
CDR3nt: TGTGCCAGCAGCTGGGGAGTCGTGAGCTACGAGCAGTACTTC

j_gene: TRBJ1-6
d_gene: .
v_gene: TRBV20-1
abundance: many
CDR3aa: CSLDSVSYNSPLHF
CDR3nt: TGCAGCTTGGACAGTGTCTCCTATAATTCACCCCTCCACTTT

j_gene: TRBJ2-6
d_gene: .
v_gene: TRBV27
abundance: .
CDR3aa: CASTRTGLSGANVLTF
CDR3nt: TGTGCCAGCACCCGGACGGGGCTGTCTGGGGCCAACGTCCTGACTTTC

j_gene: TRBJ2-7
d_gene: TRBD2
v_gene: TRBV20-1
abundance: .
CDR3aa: CSAVWTSGYEQYF
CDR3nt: TGCAGTGCTGTCTGGACTAGCGGTTACGAGCAGTACTTC

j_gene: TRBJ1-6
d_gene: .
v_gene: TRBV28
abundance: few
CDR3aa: CASMVRSSSYNSPLHF
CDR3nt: TGTGCCAGCATGGTACGCTCTTCATCCTATAATTCACCCCTCCACTTT

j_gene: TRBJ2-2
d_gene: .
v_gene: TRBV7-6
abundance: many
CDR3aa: CASSPGGGELFF
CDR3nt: TGTGCCAGCAGCCCCGGAGGCGGGGAGCTGTTTTTT

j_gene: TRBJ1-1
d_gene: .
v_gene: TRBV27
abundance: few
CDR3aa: CASSLFWEDRHEAFF
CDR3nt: TGTGCCAGCAGTTTATTTTGGGAGGACAGACATGAAGCTTTCTTT

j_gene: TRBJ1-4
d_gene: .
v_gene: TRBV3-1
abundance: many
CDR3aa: CASSQDRAGQANEKLFF
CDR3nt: TGTGCCAGCAGCCAAGATCGGGCGGGCCAGGCTAATGAAAAACTGTTTTTT

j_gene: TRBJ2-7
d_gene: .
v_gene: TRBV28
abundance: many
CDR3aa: CASNTPRTGPWQYF
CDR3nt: TGTGCCAGCAACACCCCGAGGACGGGACCTTGGCAGTACTTC

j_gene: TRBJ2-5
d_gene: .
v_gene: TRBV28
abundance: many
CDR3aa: CASKGGEGFRETQYF
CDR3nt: TGTGCCAGCAAGGGCGGAGAAGGATTTCGGGAGACCCAGTACTTC

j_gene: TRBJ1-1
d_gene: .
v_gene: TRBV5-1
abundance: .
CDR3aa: CASTVGGVNTEAFF
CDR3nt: TGCGCCAGCACCGTGGGAGGGGTGAACACTGAAGCTTTCTTT

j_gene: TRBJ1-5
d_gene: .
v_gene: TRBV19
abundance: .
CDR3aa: CASSIDPSQPQHF
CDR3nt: TGTGCCAGTAGTATAGATCCCTCCCAGCCCCAGCATTTT

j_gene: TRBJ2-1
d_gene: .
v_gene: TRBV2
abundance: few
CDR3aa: CAQSNVDSPPYNEQSF
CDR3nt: TGTGCCCAAAGCAACGTGGACAGTCCTCCCTACAATGAGCAGTCCTTC

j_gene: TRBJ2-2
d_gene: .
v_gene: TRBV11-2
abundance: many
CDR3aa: CASLMGYDGELFF
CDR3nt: TGTGCCTCTCTGATGGGATACGACGGGGAGCTGTTTTTT

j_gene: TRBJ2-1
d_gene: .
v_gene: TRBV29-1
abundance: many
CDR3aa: CSVGLAYYNEQFF
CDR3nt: TGCAGCGTTGGGCTAGCCTATTACAATGAGCAGTTCTTC

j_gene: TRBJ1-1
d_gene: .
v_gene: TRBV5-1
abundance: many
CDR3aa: CASSLEGGTEAFF
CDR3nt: TGCGCCAGCAGCTTGGAGGGGGGCACTGAAGCTTTCTTT